This TCR beta chain comes out of a study of cytomegalovirus exposure and HLA in healthy donors. Study observations and caveats: Later work associated roughly 17,000 TCR beta sequences with HLA alleles at 0.05 false discovery rate. The likely explanation for a cluster of highly shared sequence variants was sequencing artifact. For most TCR beta V segments, an earlier analysis put the productive rate at about 87% or about 30% of the time. A missense DCLRE1C variant was associated with V- and J-gene trimming of TCR beta chains in a later analysis, and an independent cohort replicated the association.

This clone was observed a few times. Its target is unknown. PCR involved 60 Vbeta and 13 Jbeta primers. Produced via immunoSEQ multiplex PCR; TCRdb's table is partial and in-frame only. The sample lists around 200,000 clones, about 84% occurring once. The sequence was obtained from a man in his forties or fifties in good health and CMV-seronegative. Sequenced: PBMCs.

DNA of the CDR3: TGTGCCAGCAGCGTAGATTCGGGACAGGGGGTTTTATCACCCCTCCACTTT. It encodes CASSVDSGQGVLSPLHF. The genes are TRBV9 and TRBJ1-6; 11 bases align to TRBD1. Trimming cost V 0 bases and J 10 bases; bases outside gene matches: 9. Germline V gene sequence: CDR1 SGDLS, CDR2 YYNGEE. This CDR3 is 17 amino acids long.